The T cell receptor beta chain under discussion was sequenced for a study of T cell responses to AZD1222 COVID-19 vaccine. Assay: immunoSEQ multiplex PCR; the TCRdb copy retains only in-frame clones and omits some. The sample records approximately 82,000 clones, 92% being singletons. Germline lookup yields CDR1 SEHNR and CDR2 FQNEAQ (reference sequence). The CDR3 contains 17 residues. Losses at the gene ends were 4 bases for V and 4 bases for J; bases not matched to a gene: 11. The origin of this receptor is an adult who received the AZD1222 COVID-19 vaccine. The chain couples TRBV7-9 to TRBJ2-2, with 8 bases matching TRBD2. This specimen was peripheral blood, taken 28 days after the second AZD1222 dose. CDR3 nucleotides: TGTGCCAGCAGCTCTACCCCCGGCGGGGGGCTCACCGGGGAGCTGTTTTTT. Translated, it gives CASSSTPGGGLTGELFF.